The rows below give T cell receptor beta chains drawn from one sample of a study of blood T cells in healthy people across ages. Each CDR3 protein is one row after TCRdb ran MiXCR on the 5' RACE reads. This repertoire shows about 1.5 million distinct CDR3 sequences, 35% to 45% found once; its top ten account for around 8%. Sequences were obtained from blood. These receptors were taken from a woman younger than 30 in good health. CDR3s include the opening cysteine and the closing phenylalanine or tryptophan. A D gene is named only where the DNA matches it firmly. Rows may omit the clone size; those that give it use once, few, many or a size class.

>TRBJ1-4|-|TRBV20-1|TRBD1
TGCAGTGCTACCGGGACAGCCGAAAAACTGTTTTTT
CSATGTAEKLFF
>TRBJ2-1|-|TRBV6-4|-
TGTGCCAGCAGTGACTCGGACAGCTACGGTAATGAGCAGTTCTTC
CASSDSDSYGNEQFF
>TRBJ2-1|-|TRBV20-1|TRBD2
TGCAGTGGAGGAGGCGGGAGGGTTTACAATGAGCAGTTCTTC
CSGGGGRVYNEQFF
>TRBJ2-1|many|TRBV4-1|-
TGCGCCAGCAGCCAAGATATGCGGCCGGATGAGCAGTTCTTC
CASSQDMRPDEQFF
>TRBJ2-1|-|TRBV20-1|TRBD2
TGCAGTGCTGGGACTAGCGGGAGGGCCAATGAGCAGTTCTTC
CSAGTSGRANEQFF
>TRBJ2-5|-|TRBV3-1|TRBD2
TGTGCCAGCAGCCACCTAGCGGTCACAACTGAGCAGTACTTC
CASSHLAVTTEQYF
>TRBJ2-1|-|TRBV29-1|TRBD2
TGCAGCGCCACCGGACTAGCAGGTTATGAGCAGTTCTTC
CSATGLAGYEQFF
>TRBJ2-5|-|TRBV5-1|-
TGCGCCAGCAGCTTGGCCCAGCCCCCCATGACGGACCAGTACTTC
CASSLAQPPMTDQYF
>TRBJ1-5|-|TRBV15|TRBD1
TGTGCCACCGGGACAGGGATGCAGCCCCAGCATTTT
CATGTGMQPQHF
>TRBJ2-7|-|TRBV24-1|-
TGTGCCACCAGTGAGACGGACTGCGACCCCTACGAGCAGTACTTC
CATSETDCDPYEQYF
>TRBJ2-7|-|TRBV6-5|-
TGTGCCAGCAGTTCTTCCTACGAGCGGTACTTC
CASSSSYERYF
>TRBJ1-1|-|TRBV28|-
TGTGCCAGCCGTTTGGACCCAAGGACAGAAGCTTTCTTT
CASRLDPRTEAFF
>TRBJ2-7|-|TRBV4-1|TRBD1
TGCGCCAGCAGCCCCGGACAGGGGGACGTCTACGAGCAGTACTTC
CASSPGQGDVYEQYF
>TRBJ2-3|-|TRBV5-6|-
TGTGCCAGCAGCTTATTCAGGGAGGAAGGCACAGATACGCAGTATTTT
CASSLFREEGTDTQYF
>TRBJ1-1|once|TRBV5-1|-
TGCGCCAGCAGCTTCCGGGATCAGTTGAACACTGAAGCTTTCTTT
CASSFRDQLNTEAFF
>TRBJ2-3|-|TRBV4-3|TRBD1
TGCGCCAGCAGTTGGACAGGAGAAATCACAGATACGCAGTATTTT
CASSWTGEITDTQYF
>TRBJ1-5|-|TRBV4-1|-
TGCGCCAGCAGCCAAGATAGAAGTAACCCTGGGCAGCCCCAGCATTTT
CASSQDRSNPGQPQHF
>TRBJ1-3|-|TRBV25-1|-
TGTGCCAGCAGTCCCCTGGGGGTTGCTCATAGAAACACCATATATTTT
CASSPLGVAHRNTIYF
>TRBJ2-7|few|TRBV28|-
TGTGCCAGCAGTCTCGTACAGGGAAAGGGCGAGCAGTACTTC
CASSLVQGKGEQYF
>TRBJ2-2|-|TRBV12-3/TRBV12-4|-
TGTGCCAGCAGTCTTTCGGTCCTACTAGGCACCGGGGAGCTGTTTTTT
CASSLSVLLGTGELFF
>TRBJ2-3|few|TRBV24-1|TRBD1
TGTGCCACCAGTGATCGGACAGGGCCCACAGATACGCAGTATTTT
CATSDRTGPTDTQYF
>TRBJ2-7|-|TRBV4-2|-
TGTGCCAGCAGGGGGTGGGACGAGCAGTACTTC
CASRGWDEQYF
>TRBJ2-7|-|TRBV21-1|-
TGTGCCAGCAGCAAAGATCAGGGTGTGGGAGCCTACGAGCAGTACTTC
CASSKDQGVGAYEQYF
>TRBJ2-1|once|TRBV6-2/TRBV6-3|-
TGTGCCAGCAGTTACATGTACAATGAGCAGTTCTTC
CASSYMYNEQFF
>TRBJ2-6|-|TRBV6-6|-
TGTGCCAGCAGTTACACGGTGGGGGGCTCTGGGACCAACGTCCTGACTTTC
CASSYTVGGSGTNVLTF
>TRBJ1-5|few|TRBV27|-
TGTGCCAGCAGGCCAGGGCAGGGCCCCAATCAGCCCCAGCATTTT
CASRPGQGPNQPQHF
>TRBJ1-3|-|TRBV6-1|-
TGTGCCGCGGGAGAGCTTGGAAACACCATATATTTT
CAAGELGNTIYF
>TRBJ1-1|-|TRBV5-1|-
TGCGCCAGCATCCAAGGCGGGACTGCGAACACTGAAGCTTTCTTT
CASIQGGTANTEAFF
>TRBJ1-6|few|TRBV2|-
TGTGCCAGCAGTCCACAGGGAGATTCACCCCTCCACTTT
CASSPQGDSPLHF
>TRBJ2-7|many|TRBV3-1|TRBD1
TGTGCCAGCAGCCACCCCGACGAGACAGGGGGCTACGAGCAGTACTTC
CASSHPDETGGYEQYF
>TRBJ1-1|-|TRBV5-1|-
TGCGCCAGCAGCCTCCGCGACGGCCTAGGTGAAGCTTTCTTT
CASSLRDGLGEAFF
>TRBJ2-1|-|TRBV25-1|-
TGTGCCAGCAGTGAATATGTGGCGGACAAGAGAAGCGATGAGCAGTTCTTC
CASSEYVADKRSDEQFF
>TRBJ1-5|-|TRBV6-5|TRBD1
TGTGCCAGCAGTTACGTCGGTCGGACAGGGGATGGGAGCAATCAGCCCCAGCATTTT
CASSYVGRTGDGSNQPQHF
>TRBJ2-7|-|TRBV6-5|-
TGTGCCAGCAGTTACTCGACGTGGGGGAACAATGAGCAGTACTTC
CASSYSTWGNNEQYF
>TRBJ1-2|-|TRBV2|-
TGTGCCAGCAGTGAGTTGGGGGCGGCGGGCTACACCTTC
CASSELGAAGYTF
>TRBJ2-5|-|TRBV20-1|-
TGCAGTGCTAGAGACTCCTCGACAGGACTAGGGGAAGAGACCCAGTACTTC
CSARDSSTGLGEETQYF
>TRBJ2-2|few|TRBV12-3/TRBV12-4|-
TGTGCCAGCAGTTTCTGGACCGGGGAGCTGTTTTTT
CASSFWTGELFF
>TRBJ2-3|-|TRBV7-9|TRBD2
TGTGCCAGCAGCGCGATTGGACTAGGGGATACGCAGTATTTT
CASSAIGLGDTQYF
>TRBJ2-7|-|TRBV5-1|-
TGCGCCAGCAGCTTCGCCGGGGGGCAGAACGAGCAGTACTTC
CASSFAGGQNEQYF
>TRBJ2-7|-|TRBV20-1|-
TGCAGTGCCGCGGGACAGTACAATGAGCAGTACTTC
CSAAGQYNEQYF
>TRBJ2-4|-|TRBV18|-
TGTGCCAGCTCTACGGGGTTTGGGAACATTCAGTACTTC
CASSTGFGNIQYF
>TRBJ2-7|few|TRBV28|-
TGTGCCAGCGACGGATTGGGCTACGAGCAGTACTTC
CASDGLGYEQYF
>TRBJ2-3|-|TRBV12-3/TRBV12-4|-
TGTGCCAGCAGTTTCTCCCTAGACACAGGTACGCAGTATTTT
CASSFSLDTGTQYF
>TRBJ2-3|-|TRBV6-2/TRBV6-3|-
TGTGCCAGCAGTTACGTGGTGGGAGAAGCTTTAGATTGGGGCACAGATACGCAGTATTTT
CASSYVVGEALDWGTDTQYF
>TRBJ2-4|-|TRBV3-1|-
TGTGCCACCGCCCCAGGGGCTGGAAACATTCAGTACTTC
CATAPGAGNIQYF
>TRBJ1-2|few|TRBV6-5|TRBD1
TGTGCCAGCACAAAAACAGGGGGCGCTAACTATGGCTACACCTTC
CASTKTGGANYGYTF
>TRBJ2-7|-|TRBV4-2|TRBD2
TGTGCCAGCAGCCAAGACCGGACTAGCGGGAGCTTTTACGAGCAGTACTTC
CASSQDRTSGSFYEQYF
>TRBJ2-1|-|TRBV12-3/TRBV12-4|-
TGTGCCAGCAGTTCAGTCTACGACACCTTCTCCTACAATGAGCAGTTCTTC
CASSSVYDTFSYNEQFF
>TRBJ1-1|-|TRBV20-1|-
TGCAGTGCTCCCCAGACGGGGACGGGCACTGAAGCTTTCTTT
CSAPQTGTGTEAFF
>TRBJ2-7|-|TRBV5-1|-
TGCGCCAGCAGCGGTCAAATGGCCTACGAGCAGTACTTC
CASSGQMAYEQYF
>TRBJ2-7|-|TRBV6-1|TRBD1
TGTGCCAGCAGTACCGCCGGGACAGGGAGAGTCCACGAGCAGTACTTC
CASSTAGTGRVHEQYF
>TRBJ1-1|-|TRBV20-1|-
TGCAGCGGGCCCGAGAACACTGAAGCTTTCTTT
CSGPENTEAFF
>TRBJ2-1|-|TRBV6-1|TRBD2
TGTGCCAGCAGTGATTGGACTAGCGGGAGAATTGAGCAGTTCTTC
CASSDWTSGRIEQFF
>TRBJ2-4|-|TRBV7-2|-
TGTGACAGCAGCTTAAGACAAGAAAAAAACATTCAGTACTTC
CDSSLRQEKNIQYF